This T cell receptor (beta chain) was captured by sequencing in a study of T-cell memory formation after mild COVID-19. About the study: In these data, TCR clusters were largely donor specific.

Per the germline V gene, CDR1 is SEHNR and CDR2 is FQNEAQ (reference sequence). The CDR3 has 16 residues. J was trimmed by 6 bases and V by 3 bases; bases with no gene match: 10. This clonotype was counted a few times. The antigen is unknown. Findings of the study overall: The second-wave clones peaking on day 37 were not confirmed as SARS-CoV-2-specific. A balance of CD4 and CD8 characterized clones contracting day 15 to 85, whereas later expanders leaned CD4+.

Constant-segment-primed 5'RACE gave TCR alpha and TCR beta cDNA libraries with sample barcodes and UMIs. Via MiXCR, TCRdb re-called the 5' RACE reads, giving one row per CDR3 protein. The sample has about 470,000 distinct CDR3 sequences, approximately 25% seen once; the top ten hold around an eighth. The sequencing sample was made of PBMCs or a T cell subset sorted from them (not recorded which). This chain links TRBV7-9 with TRBJ2-1; 8 positions match TRBD2. The TCR sequence derives from an adult woman who had mild COVID-19 (a few samples of this study predate the infection). Cell type and time point are not known. In DNA, the CDR3 is TGTGCCAGCAGCTTGTCCCCCGCGGGAGGCGCCAATGAGCAGTTCTTC. This gives the protein CASSLSPAGGANEQFF.